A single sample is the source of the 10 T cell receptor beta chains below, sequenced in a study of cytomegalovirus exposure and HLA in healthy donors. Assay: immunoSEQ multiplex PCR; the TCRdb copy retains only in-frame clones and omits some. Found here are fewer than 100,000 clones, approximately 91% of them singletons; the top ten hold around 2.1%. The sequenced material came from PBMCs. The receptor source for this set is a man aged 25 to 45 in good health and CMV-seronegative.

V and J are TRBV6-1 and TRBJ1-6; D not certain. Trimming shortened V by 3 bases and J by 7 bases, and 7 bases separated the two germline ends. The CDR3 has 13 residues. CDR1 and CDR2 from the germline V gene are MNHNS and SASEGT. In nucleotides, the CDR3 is TGTGCCAGCAGTGATTATCAGAATTCACCCCTCCACTTT. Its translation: CASSDYQNSPLHF.

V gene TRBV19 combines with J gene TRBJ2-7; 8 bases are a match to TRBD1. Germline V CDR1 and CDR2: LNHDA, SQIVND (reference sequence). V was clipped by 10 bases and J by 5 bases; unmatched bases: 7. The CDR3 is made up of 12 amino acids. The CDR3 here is CATADRDHEQYF. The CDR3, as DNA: TGTGCCACTGCGGACAGGGACCACGAGCAGTACTTC.

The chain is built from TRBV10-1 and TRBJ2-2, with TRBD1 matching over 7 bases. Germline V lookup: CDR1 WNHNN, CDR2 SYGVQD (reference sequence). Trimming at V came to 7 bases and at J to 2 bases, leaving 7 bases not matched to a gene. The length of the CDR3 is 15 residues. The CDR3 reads CASTQTGANTGELFF. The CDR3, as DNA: TGCGCCAGCACCCAAACAGGGGCCAACACCGGGGAGCTGTTTTTT.

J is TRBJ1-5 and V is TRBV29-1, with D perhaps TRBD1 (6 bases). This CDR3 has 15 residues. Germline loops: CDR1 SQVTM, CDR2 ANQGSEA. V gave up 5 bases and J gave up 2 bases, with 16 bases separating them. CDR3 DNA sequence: TGCAGCGTTTCACAGGGCCATGGGGGCAATCAGCCCCAGCATTTT. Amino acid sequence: CSVSQGHGGNQPQHF.

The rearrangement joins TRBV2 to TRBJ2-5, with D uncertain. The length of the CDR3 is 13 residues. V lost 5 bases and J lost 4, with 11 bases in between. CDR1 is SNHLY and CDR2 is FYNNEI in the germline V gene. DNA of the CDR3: TGTGCCAGCAGTAAAGACACCTCAGAGACCCAGTACTTC. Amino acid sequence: CASSKDTSETQYF.

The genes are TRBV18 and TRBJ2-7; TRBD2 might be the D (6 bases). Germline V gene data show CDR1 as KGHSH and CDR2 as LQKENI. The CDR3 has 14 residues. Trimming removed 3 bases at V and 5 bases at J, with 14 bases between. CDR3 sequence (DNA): TGTGCCAGCTCACCCGAGGTTGGAGGGAACGAGCAGTACTTC. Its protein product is CASSPEVGGNEQYF.

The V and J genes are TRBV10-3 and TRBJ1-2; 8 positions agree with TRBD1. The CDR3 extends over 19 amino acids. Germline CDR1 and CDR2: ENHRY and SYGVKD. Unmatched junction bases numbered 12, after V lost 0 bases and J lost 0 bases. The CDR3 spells CAISESIDDRGPSNYGYTF. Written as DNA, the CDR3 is TGTGCCATCAGTGAGTCCATAGATGACAGGGGCCCGTCTAACTATGGCTACACCTTC.

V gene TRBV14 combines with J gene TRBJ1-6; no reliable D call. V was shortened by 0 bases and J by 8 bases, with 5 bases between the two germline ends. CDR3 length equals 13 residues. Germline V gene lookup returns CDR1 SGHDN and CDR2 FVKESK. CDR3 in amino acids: CASSQDRYSPLHF. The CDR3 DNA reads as TGTGCCAGCAGCCAAGACAGGTATTCACCCCTCCACTTT.

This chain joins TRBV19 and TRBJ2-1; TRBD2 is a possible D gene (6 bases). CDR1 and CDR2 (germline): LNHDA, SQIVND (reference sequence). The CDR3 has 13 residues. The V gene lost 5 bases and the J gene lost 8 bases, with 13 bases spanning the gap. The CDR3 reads CASSSIWGDEQFF. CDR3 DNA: TGTGCCAGTAGTTCCATATGGGGGGATGAGCAGTTCTTC.

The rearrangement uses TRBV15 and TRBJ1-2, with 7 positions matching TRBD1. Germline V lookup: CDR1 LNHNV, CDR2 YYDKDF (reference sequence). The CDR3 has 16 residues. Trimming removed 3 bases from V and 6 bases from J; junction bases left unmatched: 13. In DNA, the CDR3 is TGTGCCACCAGCAGGGAATCGGACAGGTCGAGGGATGGCTACACCTTC. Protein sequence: CATSRESDRSRDGYTF.